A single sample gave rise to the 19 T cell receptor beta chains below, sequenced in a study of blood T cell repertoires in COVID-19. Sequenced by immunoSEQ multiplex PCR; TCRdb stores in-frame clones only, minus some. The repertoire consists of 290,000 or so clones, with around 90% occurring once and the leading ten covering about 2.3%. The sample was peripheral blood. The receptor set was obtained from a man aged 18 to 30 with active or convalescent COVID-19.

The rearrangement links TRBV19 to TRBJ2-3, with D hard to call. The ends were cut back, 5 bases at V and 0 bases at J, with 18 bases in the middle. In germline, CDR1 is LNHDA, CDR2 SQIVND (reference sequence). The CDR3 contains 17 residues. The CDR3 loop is CASSSRLVLTSTDTQYF. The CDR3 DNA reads TGTGCCAGTAGTTCGAGACTGGTTCTCACTAGCACAGATACGCAGTATTTT. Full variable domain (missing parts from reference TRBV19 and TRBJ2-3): DGGITQSPKYLFRKEGQNVTLSCEQNLNHDAMYWYRQDPGQGLRLIYYSQIVNDFQKGDIAEGYSVSREKKESFPLTVTSAQKNPTAFYLCASSSRLVLTSTDTQYFGPGTRLTVL.

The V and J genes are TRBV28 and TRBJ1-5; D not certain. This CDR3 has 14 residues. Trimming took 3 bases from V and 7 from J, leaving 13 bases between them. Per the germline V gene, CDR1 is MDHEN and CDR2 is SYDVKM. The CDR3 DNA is TGTGCCAGCAGTTTCGGCCTCGGGTACCAGCCCCAGCATTTT. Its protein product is CASSFGLGYQPQHF.

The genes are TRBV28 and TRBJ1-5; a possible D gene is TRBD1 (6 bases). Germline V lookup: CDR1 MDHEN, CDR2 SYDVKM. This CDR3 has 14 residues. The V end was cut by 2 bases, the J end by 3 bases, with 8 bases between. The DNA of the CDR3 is TGTGCCAGCAGTTTAGGACAGTTCAATCAGCCCCAGCATTTT. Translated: CASSLGQFNQPQHF.

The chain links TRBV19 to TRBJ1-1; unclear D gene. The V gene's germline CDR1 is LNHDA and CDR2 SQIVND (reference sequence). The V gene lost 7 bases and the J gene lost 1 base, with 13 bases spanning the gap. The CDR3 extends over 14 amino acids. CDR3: CASKHGWRNTEAFF. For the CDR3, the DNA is TGTGCCAGTAAGCACGGGTGGAGGAACACTGAAGCTTTCTTT.

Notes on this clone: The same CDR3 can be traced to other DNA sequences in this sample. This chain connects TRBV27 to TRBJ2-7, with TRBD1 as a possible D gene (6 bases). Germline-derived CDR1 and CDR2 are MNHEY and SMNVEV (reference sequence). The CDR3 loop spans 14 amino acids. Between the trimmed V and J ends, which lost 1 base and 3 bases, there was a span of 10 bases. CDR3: CASSLWQGHYEQYF. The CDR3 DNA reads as TGTGCCAGCAGTTTATGGCAGGGACACTACGAGCAGTACTTC.

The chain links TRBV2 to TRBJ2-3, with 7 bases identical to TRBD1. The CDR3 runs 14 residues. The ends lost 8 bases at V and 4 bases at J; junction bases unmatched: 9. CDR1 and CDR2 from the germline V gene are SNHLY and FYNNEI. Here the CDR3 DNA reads TGTGCCAGCGTGACGGGTCAGGGGGCAGATACGCAGTATTTT. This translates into CASVTGQGADTQYF.

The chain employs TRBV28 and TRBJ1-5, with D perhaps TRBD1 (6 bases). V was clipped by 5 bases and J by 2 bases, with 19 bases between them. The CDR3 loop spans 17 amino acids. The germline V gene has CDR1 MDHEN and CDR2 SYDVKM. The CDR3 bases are TGTGCCAGCAGTAGGGTCCCTTCGTCAGGGGGCAATCAGCCCCAGCATTTT. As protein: CASSRVPSSGGNQPQHF.

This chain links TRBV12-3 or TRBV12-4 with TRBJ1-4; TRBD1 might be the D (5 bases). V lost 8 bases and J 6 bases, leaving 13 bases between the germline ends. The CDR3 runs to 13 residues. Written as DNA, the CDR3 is TGTGCCAGCCGACCGGGGGGGTATGAAAAACTGTTTTTT. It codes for CASRPGGYEKLFF.

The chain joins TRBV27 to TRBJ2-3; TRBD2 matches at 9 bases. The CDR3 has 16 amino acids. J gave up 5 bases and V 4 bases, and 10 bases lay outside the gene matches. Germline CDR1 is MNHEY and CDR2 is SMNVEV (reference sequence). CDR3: CASSSAIAGAKDTQYF. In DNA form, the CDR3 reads TGTGCCAGCAGTTCGGCAATAGCGGGAGCAAAAGATACGCAGTATTTT.

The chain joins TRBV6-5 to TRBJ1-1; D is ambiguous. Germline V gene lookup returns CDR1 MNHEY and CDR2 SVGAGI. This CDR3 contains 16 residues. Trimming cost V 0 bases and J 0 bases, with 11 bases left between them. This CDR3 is CASSYSRQHMNTEAFF. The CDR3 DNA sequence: TGTGCCAGCAGTTACTCGCGGCAGCACATGAACACTGAAGCTTTCTTT.

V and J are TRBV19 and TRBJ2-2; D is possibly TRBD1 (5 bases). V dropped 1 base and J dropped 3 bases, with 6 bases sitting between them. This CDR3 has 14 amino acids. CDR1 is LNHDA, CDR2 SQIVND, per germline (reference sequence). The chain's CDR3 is CASSIGGYTGELFF. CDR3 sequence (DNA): TGTGCCAGTAGTATAGGGGGCTACACCGGGGAGCTGTTTTTT.

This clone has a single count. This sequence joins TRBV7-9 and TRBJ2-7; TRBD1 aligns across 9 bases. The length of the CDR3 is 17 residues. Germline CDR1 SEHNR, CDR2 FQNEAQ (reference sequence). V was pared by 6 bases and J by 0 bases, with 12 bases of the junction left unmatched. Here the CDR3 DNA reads TGTGCCAGCAGAAACACGGGACAGGGCAGCCCCTCCTACGAGCAGTACTTC. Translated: CASRNTGQGSPSYEQYF.

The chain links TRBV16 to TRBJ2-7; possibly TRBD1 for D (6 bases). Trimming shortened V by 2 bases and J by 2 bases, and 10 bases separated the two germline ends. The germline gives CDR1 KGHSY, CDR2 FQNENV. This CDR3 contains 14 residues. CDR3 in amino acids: CASSQTQGTYEQYF. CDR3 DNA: TGTGCCAGCAGCCAAACACAGGGAACCTACGAGCAGTACTTC.

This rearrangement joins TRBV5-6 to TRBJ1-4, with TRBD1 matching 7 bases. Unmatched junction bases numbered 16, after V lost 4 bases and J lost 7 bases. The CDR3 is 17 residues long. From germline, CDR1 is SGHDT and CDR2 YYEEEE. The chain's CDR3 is CASSPGTLTGRIEKLFF. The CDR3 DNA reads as TGTGCCAGCAGCCCGGGAACCCTGACAGGGAGGATTGAAAAACTGTTTTTT.

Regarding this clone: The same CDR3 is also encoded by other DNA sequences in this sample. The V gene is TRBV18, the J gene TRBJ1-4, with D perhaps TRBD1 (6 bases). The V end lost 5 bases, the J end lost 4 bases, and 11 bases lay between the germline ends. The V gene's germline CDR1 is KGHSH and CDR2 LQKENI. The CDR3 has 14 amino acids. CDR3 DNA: TGTGCCAGCTCAAGAGGACAGCTTAATGAAAAACTGTTTTTT. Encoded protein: CASSRGQLNEKLFF. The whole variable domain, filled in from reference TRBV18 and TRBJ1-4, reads NAGVMQNPRHLVRRRGQEARLRCSPMKGHSHVYWYRQLPEEGLKFMVYLQKENIIDESGMPKERFSAEFPKEGPSILRIQQVVRGDSAAYFCASSRGQLNEKLFFGSGTQLSVL.

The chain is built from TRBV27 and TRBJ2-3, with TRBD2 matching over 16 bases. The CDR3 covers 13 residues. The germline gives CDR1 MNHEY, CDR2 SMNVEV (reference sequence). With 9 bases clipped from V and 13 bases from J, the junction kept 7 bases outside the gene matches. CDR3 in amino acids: CASGTSGRAPEYF. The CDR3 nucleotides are TGTGCCAGTGGGACTAGCGGGAGGGCCCCTGAGTATTTT.

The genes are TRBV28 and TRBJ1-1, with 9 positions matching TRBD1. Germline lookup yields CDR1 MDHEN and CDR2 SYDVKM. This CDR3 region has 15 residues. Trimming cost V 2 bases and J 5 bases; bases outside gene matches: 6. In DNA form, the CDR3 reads TGTGCCAGCAGTTTACCGGGACAGGGAGGGACTGAAGCTTTCTTT. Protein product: CASSLPGQGGTEAFF.

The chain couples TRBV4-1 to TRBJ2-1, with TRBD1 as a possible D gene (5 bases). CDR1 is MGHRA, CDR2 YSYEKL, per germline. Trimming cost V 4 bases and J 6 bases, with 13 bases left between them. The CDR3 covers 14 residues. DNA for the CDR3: TGCGCCAGCAGCCTTCATGGTCAGGGCAATGAGCAGTTCTTC. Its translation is CASSLHGQGNEQFF.

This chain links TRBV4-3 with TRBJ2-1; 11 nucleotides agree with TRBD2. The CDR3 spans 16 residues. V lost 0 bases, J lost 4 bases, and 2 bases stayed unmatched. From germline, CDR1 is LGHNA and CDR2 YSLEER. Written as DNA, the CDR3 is TGCGCCAGCAGCCAAGACCGACTAGCGGGGTACAATGAGCAGTTCTTC. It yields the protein CASSQDRLAGYNEQFF.